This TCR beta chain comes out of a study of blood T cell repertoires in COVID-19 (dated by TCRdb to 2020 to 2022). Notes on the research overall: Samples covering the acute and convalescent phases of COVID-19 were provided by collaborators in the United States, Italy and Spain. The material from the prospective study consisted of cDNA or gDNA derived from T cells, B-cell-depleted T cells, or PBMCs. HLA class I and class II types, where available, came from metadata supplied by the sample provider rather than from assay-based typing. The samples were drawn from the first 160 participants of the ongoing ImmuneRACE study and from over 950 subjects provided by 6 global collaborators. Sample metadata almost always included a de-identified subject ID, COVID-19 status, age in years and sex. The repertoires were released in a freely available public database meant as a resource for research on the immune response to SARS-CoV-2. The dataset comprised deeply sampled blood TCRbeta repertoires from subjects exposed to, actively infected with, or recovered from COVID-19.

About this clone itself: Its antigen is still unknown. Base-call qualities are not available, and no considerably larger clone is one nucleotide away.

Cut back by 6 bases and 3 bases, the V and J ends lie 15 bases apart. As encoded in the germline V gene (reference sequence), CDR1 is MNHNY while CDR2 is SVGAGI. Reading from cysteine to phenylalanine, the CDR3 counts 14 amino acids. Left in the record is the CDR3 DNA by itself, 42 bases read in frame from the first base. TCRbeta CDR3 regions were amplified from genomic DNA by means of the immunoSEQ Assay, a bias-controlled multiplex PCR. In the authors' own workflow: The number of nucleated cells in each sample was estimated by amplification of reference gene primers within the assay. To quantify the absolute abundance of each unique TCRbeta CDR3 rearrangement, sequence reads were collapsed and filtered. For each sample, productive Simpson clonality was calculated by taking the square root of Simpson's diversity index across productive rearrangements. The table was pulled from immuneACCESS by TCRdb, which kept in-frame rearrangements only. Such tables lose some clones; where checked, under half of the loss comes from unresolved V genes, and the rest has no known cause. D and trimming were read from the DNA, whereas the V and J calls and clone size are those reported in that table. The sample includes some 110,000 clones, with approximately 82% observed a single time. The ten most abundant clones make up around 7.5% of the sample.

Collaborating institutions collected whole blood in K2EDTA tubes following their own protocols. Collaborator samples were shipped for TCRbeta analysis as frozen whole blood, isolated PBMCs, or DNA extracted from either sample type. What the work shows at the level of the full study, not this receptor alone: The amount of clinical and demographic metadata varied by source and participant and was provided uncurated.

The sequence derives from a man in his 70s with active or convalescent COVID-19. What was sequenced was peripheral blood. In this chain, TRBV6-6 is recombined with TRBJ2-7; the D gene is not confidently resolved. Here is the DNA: TGTGCCAGCAGGCAGGCTGAAAGTCTCTACGAGCAGTACTTC. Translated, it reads CASRQAESLYEQYF.